This TCR beta chain is from a study of monozygotic twins with cystic fibrosis (dated by TCRdb to about 2021). In the study overall: About 3 micrograms of fragmented DNA went through 15 PCR cycles to produce barcoded libraries. To gauge how much genetics shapes V and J gene usage, the researchers compared TCR beta repertoires both within and across 16 monozygotic twin pairs who have cystic fibrosis. Made up mostly of children and adolescents, the cohort included ten female and six male twin pairs ranging in age from 2.0 to 36.4 years, with a median of around 9.1 years. Twins were ranked among 800 to 1,200 cohort participants for weight-for-height and FEVPerc (FEV1 disease centile) on the day of blood sampling. Data for three of the twin pairs had already been reported earlier in a different context. Study-wide findings and limitations: Sharing of nucleotide-identical clonotypes was significantly greater within monozygotic CF twin pairs than between unrelated CF individuals (P = 0.000026, Mann-Whitney). Simpson clonality was found to be generally low (median around 0.0095), suggesting a naive-dominated repertoire, although higher clonality was observed in the most severely affected patients. No association turned up between shared CDR3 numbers and age, concordance or disease severity, and the cohort was small. V gene usage was most similar to the co-twin for 13 of 16 pairs, and J usage for 8 of 16 pairs, suggesting genetic constraints.

Following the manufacturer's instructions, the researchers used the immunoSEQ immune profiling system to amplify TCR beta CDR3 regions via multiplex PCR. Sequencing was performed on an Illumina NextSeq system. The study's own analysis went as follows. Sequence data were processed on the immunoSEQ Analyzer platform, and clonality was computed as the square root of Simpson's index of productive rearrangements. Jensen-Shannon distance served as the measure of similarity in V and J usage, while OLGA was used to compute CDR3 generation probabilities. Shared CDR3 sequences were searched against the immuneACCESS database (August 2020) and VDJdb (December 2020). TCRdb limited this immuneACCESS table to in-frame rearrangements with V and J called. A share of clones is missing; checked studies link under half to unresolved V genes, and the rest is unexplained. The V and J calls and clone size are taken from that table; D and trimming were inferred from the DNA. In this sample the table shows some 35,000 clones, just over 65% of which occur a single time. 0.7% to 1% of the sample lies in the top ten.

The twin pairs came from the European Cystic Fibrosis Twin and Sibling Study Cohort, which recruited patients from 150 to 200 CF clinics across 14 European countries. Zygosity and CFTR genotype were confirmed in-house, and zygosity was tested by multiplex PCR of nine short tandem repeat loci. Peripheral blood was sampled from each twin, with clinical parameters recorded on the day of blood sampling. Genomic DNA was isolated from peripheral blood cells with phenol/chloroform and kept in TE buffer at 4 degrees C. In its sample, this clone was seen once. It has no known antigen specificity. Base-call qualities are not available, and no considerably larger clone is one nucleotide away. V has 5 bases trimmed and J has 5 bases trimmed; junction bases matching no gene number 12. The CDR3 has 15 amino acids, counting the end cysteine and phenylalanine. CDR3 DNA is the only sequence kept; it has 45 bases, read in frame from the first base. Reading the germline V gene gives CDR1 SGHDT and CDR2 YYEEEE.

This clonotype was obtained from a girl aged 5-17 years with cystic fibrosis. The chain couples TRBV5-6 to TRBJ2-5; 7 central bases correspond to TRBD1. The sequencing sample was made of blood. The nucleotide sequence reads as follows: TGTGCCAGCAGTTCGGGAAGACAGGGTACGGAGACCCAGTACTTC. The resulting protein is CASSSGRQGTETQYF.